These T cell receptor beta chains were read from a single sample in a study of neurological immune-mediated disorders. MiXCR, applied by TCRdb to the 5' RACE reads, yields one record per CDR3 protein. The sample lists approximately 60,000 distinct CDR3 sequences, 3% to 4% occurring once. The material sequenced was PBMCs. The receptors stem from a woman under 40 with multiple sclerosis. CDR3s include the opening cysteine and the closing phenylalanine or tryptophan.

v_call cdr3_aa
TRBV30 CAWSAFRGSDEQFF
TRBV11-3 CASTGNTGELFF
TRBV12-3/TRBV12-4 CASRRGPGTEAFF
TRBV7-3 CASSTHREGTQYF
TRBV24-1 CATSAPLGANEQFF
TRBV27 CASSLYLGQTYEQYF
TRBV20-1 CSATQINTEAFF
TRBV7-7 CASSRDSTNTGELFF
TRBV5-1 CASSLSSPSYGYTF
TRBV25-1 CASGGTGMHEQYF
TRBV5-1 CASSTGTVEKLFF
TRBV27 CASSSGTNYGYTF
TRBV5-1 CASSLREGFYEQYF
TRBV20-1 CSARTSGQETQYF
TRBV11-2 CASSFGQREAFF
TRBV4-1 CASRQEVWGSYEQYF
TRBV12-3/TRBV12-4 CASSLLVGVLKTEAFF
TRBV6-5 CASRPGGANTGELFF
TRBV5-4 CASSLDYEQYF
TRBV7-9 CASSLGQGYTGNTIYF
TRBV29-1 CSVVGPGQGNEKLFF
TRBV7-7 CASSFLPLTGELFF
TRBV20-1 CSAAERGYTF
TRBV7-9 CASSLWEAGELFF
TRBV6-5 CASSYFHPGQGNSYEQYF
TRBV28 CASSPPPAGKIQYF
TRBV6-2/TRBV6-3 CASRLAEAYNEQFF
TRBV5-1 CASSSRTANTEAFF
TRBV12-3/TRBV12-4 CASKDPNTGELFF
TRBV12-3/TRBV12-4 CASSFQGEKTGELFF
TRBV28 CASSLGVSGARSGEQYF
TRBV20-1 CSASRGLDTQYF
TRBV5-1 CASSLSSLGEQYF
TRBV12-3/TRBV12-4 CASSSSREGSNQPQNF
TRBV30 CAWSRQGADIQYF
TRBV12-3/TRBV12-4 CASGQTGGGSPLHF
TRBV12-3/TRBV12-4 CASKGLYNEQFF
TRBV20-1 CSASASASTDTQYF
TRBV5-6 CASSFLDRDHEAFF
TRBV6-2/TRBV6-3 CASSYSLDTGELFF
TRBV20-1 CSARTGTGGNGETQYF
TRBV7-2 CASSFSGTPTYGYTF
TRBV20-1 CSARAGGGSEAFF
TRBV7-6 CASSLAASGGAFEQFF
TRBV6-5 CASSYSIARGETQYF
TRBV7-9 CASITGKGAGELFF